The entry that follows covers one T cell receptor beta chain sequence. Using its own MiXCR run on the 5' RACE reads, TCRdb lists one record per CDR3 protein. The sample contains some 64,000 distinct CDR3 sequences, less than 20% of which appear only once. These data belong to a study of early T cells in non-severe SARS-CoV-2 infection. In germline, CDR1 is MDHEN, CDR2 SYDVKM. Trimming shortened V by 5 bases and J by 5 bases, and 8 bases separated the two germline ends. There are 12 residues in the CDR3. The sample in question was whole blood, obtained at baseline. The origin of this receptor is an adult who was a healthcare worker with PCR-confirmed SARS-CoV-2 infection or an uninfected control (not recorded which). This sequence joins TRBV28 and TRBJ2-3, with no clear D. The CDR3 sequence: CASSQLGDTQYF. Here the CDR3 DNA reads TGTGCCAGCAGTCAACTTGGAGATACGCAGTATTTT.